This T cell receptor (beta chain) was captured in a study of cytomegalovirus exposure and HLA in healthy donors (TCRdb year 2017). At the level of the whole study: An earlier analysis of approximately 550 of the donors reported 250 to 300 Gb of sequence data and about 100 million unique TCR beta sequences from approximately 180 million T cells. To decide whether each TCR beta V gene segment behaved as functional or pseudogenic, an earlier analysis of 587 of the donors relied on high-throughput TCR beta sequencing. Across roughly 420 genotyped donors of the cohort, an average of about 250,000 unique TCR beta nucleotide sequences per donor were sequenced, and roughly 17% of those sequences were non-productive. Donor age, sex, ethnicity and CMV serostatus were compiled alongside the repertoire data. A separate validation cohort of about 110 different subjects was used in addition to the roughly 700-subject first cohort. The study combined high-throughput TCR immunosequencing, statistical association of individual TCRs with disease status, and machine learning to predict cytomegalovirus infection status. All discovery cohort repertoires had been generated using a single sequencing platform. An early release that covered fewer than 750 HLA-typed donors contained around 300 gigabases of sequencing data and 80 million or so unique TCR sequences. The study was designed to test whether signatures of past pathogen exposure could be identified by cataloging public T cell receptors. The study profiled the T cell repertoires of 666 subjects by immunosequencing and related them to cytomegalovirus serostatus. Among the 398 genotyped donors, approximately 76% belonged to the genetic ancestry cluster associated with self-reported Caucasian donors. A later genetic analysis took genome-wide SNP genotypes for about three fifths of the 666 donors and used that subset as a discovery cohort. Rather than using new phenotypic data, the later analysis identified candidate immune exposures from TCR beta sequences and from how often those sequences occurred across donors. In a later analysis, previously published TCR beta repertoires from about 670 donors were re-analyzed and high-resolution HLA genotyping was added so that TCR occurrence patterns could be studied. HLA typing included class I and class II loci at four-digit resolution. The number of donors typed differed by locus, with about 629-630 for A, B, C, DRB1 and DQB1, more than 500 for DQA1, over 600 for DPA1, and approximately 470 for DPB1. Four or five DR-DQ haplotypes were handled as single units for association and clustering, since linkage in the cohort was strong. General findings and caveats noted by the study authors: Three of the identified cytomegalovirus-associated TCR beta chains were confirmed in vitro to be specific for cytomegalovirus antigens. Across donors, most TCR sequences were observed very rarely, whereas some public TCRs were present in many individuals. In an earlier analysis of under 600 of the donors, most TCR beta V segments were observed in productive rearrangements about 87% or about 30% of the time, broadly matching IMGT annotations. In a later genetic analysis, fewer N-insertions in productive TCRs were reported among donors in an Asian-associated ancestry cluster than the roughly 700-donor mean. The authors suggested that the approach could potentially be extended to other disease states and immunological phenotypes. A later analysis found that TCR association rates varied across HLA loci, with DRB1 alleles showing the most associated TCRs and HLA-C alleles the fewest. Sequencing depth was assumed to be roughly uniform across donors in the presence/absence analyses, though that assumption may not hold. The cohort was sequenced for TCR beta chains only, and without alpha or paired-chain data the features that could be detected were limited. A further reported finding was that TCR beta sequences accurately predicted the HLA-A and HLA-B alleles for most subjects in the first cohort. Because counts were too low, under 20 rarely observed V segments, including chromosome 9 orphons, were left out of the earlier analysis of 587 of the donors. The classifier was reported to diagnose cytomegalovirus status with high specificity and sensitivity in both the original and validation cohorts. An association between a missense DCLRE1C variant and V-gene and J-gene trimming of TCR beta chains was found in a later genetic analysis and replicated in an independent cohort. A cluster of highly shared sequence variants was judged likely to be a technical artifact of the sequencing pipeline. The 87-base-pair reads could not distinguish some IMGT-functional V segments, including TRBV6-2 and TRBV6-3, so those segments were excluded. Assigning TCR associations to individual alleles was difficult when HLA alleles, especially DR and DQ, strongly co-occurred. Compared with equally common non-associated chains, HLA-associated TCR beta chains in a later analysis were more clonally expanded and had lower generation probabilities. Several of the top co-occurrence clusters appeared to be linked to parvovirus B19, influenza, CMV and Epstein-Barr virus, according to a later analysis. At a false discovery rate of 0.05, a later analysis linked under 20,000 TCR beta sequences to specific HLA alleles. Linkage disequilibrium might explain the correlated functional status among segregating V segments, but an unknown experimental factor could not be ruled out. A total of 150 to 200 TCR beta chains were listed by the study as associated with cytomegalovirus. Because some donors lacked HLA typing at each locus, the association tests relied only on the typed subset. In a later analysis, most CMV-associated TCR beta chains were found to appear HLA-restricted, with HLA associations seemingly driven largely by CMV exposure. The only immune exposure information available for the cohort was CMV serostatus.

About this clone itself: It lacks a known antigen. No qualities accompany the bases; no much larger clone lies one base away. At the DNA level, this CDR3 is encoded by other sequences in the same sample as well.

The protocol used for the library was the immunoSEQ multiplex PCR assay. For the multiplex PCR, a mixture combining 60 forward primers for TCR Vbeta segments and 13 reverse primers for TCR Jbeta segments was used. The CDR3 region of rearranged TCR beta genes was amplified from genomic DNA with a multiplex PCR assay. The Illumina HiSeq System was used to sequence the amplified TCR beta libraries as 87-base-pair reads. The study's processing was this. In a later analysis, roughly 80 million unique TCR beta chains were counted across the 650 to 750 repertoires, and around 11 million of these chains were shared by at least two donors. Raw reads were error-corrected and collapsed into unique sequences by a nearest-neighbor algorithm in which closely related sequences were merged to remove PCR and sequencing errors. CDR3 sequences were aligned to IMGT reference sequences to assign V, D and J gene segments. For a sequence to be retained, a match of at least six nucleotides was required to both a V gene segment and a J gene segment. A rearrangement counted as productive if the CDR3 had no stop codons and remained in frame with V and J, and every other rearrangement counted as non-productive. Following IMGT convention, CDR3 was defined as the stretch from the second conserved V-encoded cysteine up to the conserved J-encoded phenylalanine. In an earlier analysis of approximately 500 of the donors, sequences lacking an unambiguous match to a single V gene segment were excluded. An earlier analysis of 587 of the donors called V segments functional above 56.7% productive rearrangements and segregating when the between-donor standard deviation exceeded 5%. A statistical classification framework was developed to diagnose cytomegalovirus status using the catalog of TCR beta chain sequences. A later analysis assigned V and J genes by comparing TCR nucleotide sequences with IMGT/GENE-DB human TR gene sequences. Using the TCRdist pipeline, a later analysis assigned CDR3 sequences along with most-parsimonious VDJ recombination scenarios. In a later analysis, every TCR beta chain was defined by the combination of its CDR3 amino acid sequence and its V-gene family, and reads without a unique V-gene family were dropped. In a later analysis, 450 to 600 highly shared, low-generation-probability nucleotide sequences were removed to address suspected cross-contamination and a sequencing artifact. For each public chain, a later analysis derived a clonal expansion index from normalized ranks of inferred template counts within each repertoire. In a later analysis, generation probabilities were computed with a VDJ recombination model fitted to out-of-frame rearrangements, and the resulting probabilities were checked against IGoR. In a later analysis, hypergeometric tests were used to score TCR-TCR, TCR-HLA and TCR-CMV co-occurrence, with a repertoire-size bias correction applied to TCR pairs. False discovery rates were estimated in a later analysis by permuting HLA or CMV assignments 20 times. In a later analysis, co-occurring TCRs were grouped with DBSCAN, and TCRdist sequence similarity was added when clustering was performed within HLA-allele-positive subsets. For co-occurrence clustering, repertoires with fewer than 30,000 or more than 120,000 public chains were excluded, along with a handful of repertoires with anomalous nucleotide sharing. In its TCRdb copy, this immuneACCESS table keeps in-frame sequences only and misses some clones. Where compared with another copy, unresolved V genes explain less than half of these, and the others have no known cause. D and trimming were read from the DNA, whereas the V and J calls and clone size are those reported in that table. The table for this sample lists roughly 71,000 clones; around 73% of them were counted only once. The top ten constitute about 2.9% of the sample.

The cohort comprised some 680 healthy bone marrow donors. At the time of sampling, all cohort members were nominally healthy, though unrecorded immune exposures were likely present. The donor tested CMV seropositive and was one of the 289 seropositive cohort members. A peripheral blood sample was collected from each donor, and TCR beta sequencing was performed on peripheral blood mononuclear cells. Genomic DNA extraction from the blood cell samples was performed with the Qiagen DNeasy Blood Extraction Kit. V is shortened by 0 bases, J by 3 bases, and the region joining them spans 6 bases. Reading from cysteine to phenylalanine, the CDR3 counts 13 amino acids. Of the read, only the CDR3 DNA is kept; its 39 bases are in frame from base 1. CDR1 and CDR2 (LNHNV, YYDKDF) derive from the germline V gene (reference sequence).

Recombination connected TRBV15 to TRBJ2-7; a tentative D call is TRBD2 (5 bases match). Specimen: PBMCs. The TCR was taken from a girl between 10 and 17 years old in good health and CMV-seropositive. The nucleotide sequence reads TGTGCCACCAGCAGAGATCGGGGCTACGAGCAGTACTTC. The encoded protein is CATSRDRGYEQYF.